This T cell receptor (beta chain) was recorded in a study of cytomegalovirus exposure and HLA in healthy donors. PCR involved 60 Vbeta and 13 Jbeta primers. Assay: immunoSEQ multiplex PCR; the TCRdb copy retains only in-frame clones and omits some. The sample lists 150,000 to 200,000 clones, about four fifths occurring once. Each donor was nominally healthy when sampled (though unrecorded immune exposures were likely). Overall study findings and caveats: Later analysis showed most CMV-associated TCR beta chains appearing HLA-restricted. Associated with cytomegalovirus, according to the listing, were 150 to 200 TCR beta chains. It was reported that TCR beta sequences correctly inferred the HLA-A and HLA-B alleles for most subjects.

There are 17 residues in the CDR3. Germline lookup yields CDR1 LNHDA and CDR2 SQIVND (reference sequence). V lost 3 bases and J lost 2, with 17 bases in between. A word on this clone: The antigen is not known.

The receptor's source is a woman younger than 45 in good health and CMV-seronegative. What was sequenced was PBMCs. The rearrangement links TRBV19 to TRBJ1-3; a weak D match, TRBD1 (6 bases). The CDR3 nucleotides read TGTGCCAGTAGTATTGGTCAGGGGACATCAGCTGGAAACACCATATATTTT. It translates to CASSIGQGTSAGNTIYF.